The source of this T cell receptor (beta chain) is a study of CD8+ T cells in alopecia areata. Study details: For treated patients, severity scores reflected the percentage of scalp area affected.

Regarding treatment: oral pan-JAK inhibitor, 5-10 mg twice daily. Trimming took off 2 bases at V and 7 bases at J, with 13 bases between the two ends. Per the germline V gene, CDR1 is SGHRS and CDR2 is YFSETQ. There are 15 residues in the CDR3. Points on this clone: Its matching antigen is unknown.

Whole-study results and caveats: With one nonresponder, baseline CD8+ expansion's link to response remains uncertain.

As the sequencing template, cDNA was produced by extracting RNA and reverse transcribing it. The protocol was immunoSEQ multiplex PCR, while the TCRdb copy is restricted to in-frame clones and leaves out a portion. The data hold 250,000 to 300,000 clones, with nearly 60% observed a single time. The sample in question was CD4+ T cells sorted from blood, obtained at week 24, from a patient treated with tofacitinib. This TCR came from a human donor with alopecia areata. This rearrangement joins TRBV5-1 to TRBJ1-6, with D maybe TRBD1 (5 bases). The CDR3 spells CASSLRGDPNSPLHF. The CDR3 DNA follows: TGCGCCAGCAGCTTACGCGGGGACCCGAATTCACCCCTCCACTTT.